One and the same sample provided the 17 T cell receptor beta chains below, sequenced in a study of shared clonotypes between healthy human individuals. Naive CD8 cells, CD45RO-negative and positively selected for CCR7, excluded terminally differentiated effector memory CD45RA+ cells. Profiling relied on immunoSEQ multiplex PCR, and the TCRdb table lists in-frame clones only, not all of them. The data show hundreds of thousands of clones, with around 96% seen just once and roughly 0.1% held by the top ten. Sequenced: naive CD8+ T cells sorted from blood. Receptors originate from a woman aged 25 to 39 in good health.

This chain links TRBV5-4 with TRBJ1-2; D gene uncertain. Germline CDR1 reads SGHNT; CDR2 reads YYREEE (reference sequence). CDR3 length equals 13 residues. The V and J ends lost 3 bases and 8 bases respectively, with 14 bases between them. CDR3 amino acids: CASSSDTPWGYTF. CDR3 DNA sequence: TGTGCCAGCAGCTCAGACACGCCCTGGGGCTACACCTTC.

The chain carries TRBV7-9 and TRBJ1-1; D is ambiguous. The germline V gene has CDR1 SEHNR and CDR2 FQNEAQ (reference sequence). The CDR3 consists of 15 residues. Trimming took off 1 base at V and 6 bases at J, with 15 bases between the two ends. The CDR3 loop reads CASSLVLSGRPEAFF. The CDR3 region has the DNA TGTGCCAGCAGCTTAGTATTATCTGGGCGTCCTGAAGCTTTCTTT.

The genes are TRBV10-3 and TRBJ2-7, with D hard to call. Germline V gene lookup returns CDR1 ENHRY and CDR2 SYGVKD. This CDR3 spans 13 amino acids. The germline V and J ends were trimmed by 2 bases and 6 bases, with 11 bases remaining between them. The CDR3 DNA reads TGTGCCATCAGTGAGATGAACTTCCTCGAGCAGTACTTC. This codes for CAISEMNFLEQYF.

The chain combines TRBV2 with TRBJ2-1; the D is unclear. The ends were cut back, 1 base at V and 7 bases at J, with 8 bases in the middle. Per the germline V gene, CDR1 is SNHLY and CDR2 is FYNNEI. The CDR3 spans 13 residues. The CDR3 DNA sequence: TGTGCCAGCAGTGAAGAGGGTTGGAATGAGCAGTTCTTC. It specifies CASSEEGWNEQFF.

The chain joins TRBV5-6 to TRBJ2-1; the D is unclear. Trimming took off 0 bases at V and 0 bases at J, with 10 bases between the two ends. This CDR3 has 16 residues. The V gene's germline CDR1 is SGHDT and CDR2 YYEEEE. Here the CDR3 reads CASSLAIRSSYNEQFF. CDR3 nucleotide sequence: TGTGCCAGCAGCTTGGCTATTAGAAGCTCCTACAATGAGCAGTTCTTC.

This clone was observed a single time. V is TRBV27 and J is TRBJ1-1; 10 bases fit TRBD1. Germline CDR1 reads MNHEY; CDR2 reads SMNVEV (reference sequence). J lost 0 bases, V lost 8 bases, and 6 bases had no gene match. The CDR3 length is 15 residues. Here the CDR3 DNA reads TGTGCCAGCGGAGACAGGGGGCAAATGAACACTGAAGCTTTCTTT. Translation gives CASGDRGQMNTEAFF.

V and J are TRBV5-6 and TRBJ2-5; no firm D call. The germline V and J ends were trimmed by 3 bases and 0 bases, with 3 bases remaining between them. The CDR3 sequence is 12 residues long. Per the germline V gene, CDR1 is SGHDT and CDR2 is YYEEEE. DNA for the CDR3: TGTGCCAGCAGCTGGAACCAAGAGACCCAGTACTTC. As protein: CASSWNQETQYF.

The V and J genes are TRBV5-4 and TRBJ2-7; no clear D gene. V lost 0 bases and J lost 3, with 16 bases in between. The CDR3 is 16 amino acids. Germline assignment: CDR1 SGHNT and CDR2 YYREEE (reference sequence). CDR3 region: CASSLGVTGRNYEQYF. The CDR3, as DNA: TGTGCCAGCAGCTTGGGGGTGACCGGACGAAACTACGAGCAGTACTTC.

A single count supports this clone. This chain connects TRBV19 to TRBJ2-5; 9 bases line up with TRBD1. The CDR3 sequence is 14 residues long. The junction had 2 bases not matched to a gene; V was cut back by 3 bases and J by 3 bases. The germline V gene has CDR1 LNHDA and CDR2 SQIVND (reference sequence). The chain's CDR3 is CASSMGQGEETQYF. Written as DNA, the CDR3 is TGTGCCAGTAGTATGGGACAGGGCGAAGAGACCCAGTACTTC.

The chain recombines TRBV11-3 with TRBJ2-1; possibly TRBD1 or TRBD2 for D (5 bases each). The V gene lost 5 bases and the J gene lost 5 bases, with 16 bases spanning the gap. This CDR3 contains 15 residues. The germline V gene has CDR1 SGHNT and CDR2 YENEEA. The CDR3 nucleotides are TGTGCCAGCAGCACCGGGACCTTCCTTGACAATGAGCAGTTCTTC. This translates into CASSTGTFLDNEQFF.

The chain joins TRBV27 to TRBJ1-2, with TRBD1 as a possible D gene (6 bases). The CDR3 has 15 amino acids. Trimming cost V 5 bases and J 5 bases, with 18 bases left between them. The germline CDR1 and CDR2 sequences are MNHEY and SMNVEV (reference sequence). The CDR3 spells CASSPLGGGFYGYTF. CDR3 bases: TGTGCCAGCAGTCCGTTGGGGGGCGGCTTTTATGGCTACACCTTC.

This clone appeared once. CDR3 sequence: CASSLGTGGFYEQYF. DNA of the CDR3: TGTGCCAGCAGCTTAGGGACAGGGGGTTTTTACGAGCAGTACTTC. The chain has TRBV7-9 and TRBJ2-5; 10 bases map to TRBD1. The J call may be in error: the DNA end matches TRBJ2-7 better. The length of the CDR3 is 15 residues. CDR1 and CDR2 from the germline V gene are SEHNR and FQNEAQ (reference sequence).

This chain uses TRBV2 with TRBJ1-3; 9 bases are a match to TRBD1. From germline, CDR1 is SNHLY and CDR2 FYNNEI. Trimming cost V 6 bases and J 4 bases; bases outside gene matches: 10. This CDR3 is 16 amino acids long. CDR3 nucleotides: TGTGCCAGCAGGGATGGACAGGGGACAAGGGGAAACACCATATATTTT. Its protein is CASRDGQGTRGNTIYF.

This chain joins TRBV27 and TRBJ1-2; 9 bases align to TRBD1. This CDR3 spans 14 amino acids. Germline CDR1 and CDR2: MNHEY and SMNVEV (reference sequence). Trimming took 9 bases from V and 3 from J; bases not matched to a gene: 8. The CDR3 nucleotides are TGTGCCAGTACCTCGGGACAGGGCTACTATGGCTACACCTTC. Amino acids: CASTSGQGYYGYTF.

The chain joins TRBV5-6 to TRBJ2-7; 8 positions match TRBD2. V dropped 5 bases and J dropped 2; count of bases not matched to a gene: 6. Germline loops: CDR1 SGHDT, CDR2 YYEEEE. The CDR3 loop spans 14 amino acids. The CDR3 region is CASSAPGGAYEQYF. The CDR3 DNA follows: TGTGCCAGCAGTGCCCCCGGGGGGGCCTACGAGCAGTACTTC.

The chain couples TRBV27 to TRBJ1-6, with D hard to call. V was pared by 7 bases and J by 7 bases, with 14 bases between. The CDR3 has 14 amino acids. Germline values: CDR1 MNHEY, CDR2 SMNVEV (reference sequence). The CDR3 protein is CASTIAGGNSPLHF. In DNA, the CDR3 is TGTGCCAGCACCATAGCAGGTGGAAATTCACCCCTCCACTTT.

The rearrangement links TRBV28 to TRBJ1-1; 8 nucleotides agree with TRBD1. Germline V gives CDR1 MDHEN, CDR2 SYDVKM. CDR3 length: 16 amino acids. The V segment lost 6 bases and the J segment 6 bases; nucleotides outside the gene matches: 15. The CDR3 DNA sequence: TGTGCCAGCAGGTACAAACCGGGACAGGTAAACCCTGAAGCTTTCTTT. It is translated as CASRYKPGQVNPEAFF.